These 5 T cell receptor beta chains originate from one sample sequenced in a study of PD-1 blockade in classical Hodgkin lymphoma. Sequencing used immunoSEQ multiplex PCR; TCRdb keeps in-frame clones, though not all of them. Among about 92,000 clones listed, under 85% were seen once. The time point here: cycle 4 day 1 (C4D1), after less than 7 weeks of nivolumab. Every patient had relapsed following autologous stem cell transplantation, and cohorts differed in brentuximab vedotin exposure. Sample: peripheral blood mononuclear cells (PBMCs), taken before the fourth cycle of nivolumab. Receptors were obtained from a human donor with classical Hodgkin lymphoma.

The CDR3 loop reads CASSVRGLRETDTQYF. In nucleotides, the CDR3 is TGTGCCAGCAGCGTTCGAGGCTTGCGGGAAACAGATACGCAGTATTTT. The V and J genes are TRBV9 and TRBJ2-3; D might be TRBD2 (6 bases). The CDR3 has 16 amino acids. Germline loops: CDR1 SGDLS, CDR2 YYNGEE. The germline V and J ends were trimmed by 2 bases and 3 bases, with 16 bases remaining between them.

The chain couples TRBV4-3 to TRBJ2-7; D not certain. Germline lookup yields CDR1 LGHNA and CDR2 YSLEER. Trimming cost V 1 base and J 7 bases, with 5 bases left between them. The CDR3 has 11 amino acids. CDR3 loop: CASSQGREQYF. The CDR3 region has the DNA TGCGCCAGCAGCCAAGGAAGGGAGCAGTACTTC.

CDR3 coding DNA: TGCGCCAGCAGCCGGGGGGAGACCCAGTACTTC. Translating gives CASSRGETQYF. This chain joins TRBV4-1 and TRBJ2-5, with D tentatively TRBD1 or TRBD2 (5 bases each). Deletions cut 4 bases from V and 5 bases from J, with 5 bases between. Germline loops: CDR1 MGHRA, CDR2 YSYEKL. The CDR3 spans 11 residues.

The genes are TRBV7-3 and TRBJ1-1, with D possibly matching TRBD1 (6 bases). There are 12 residues in the CDR3. Trimming shortened V by 1 base and J by 8 bases, and 8 bases separated the two germline ends. Germline V gives CDR1 SGHTA, CDR2 FQGTGA. The CDR3 reads CASSLMGQEAFF. Here the CDR3 DNA reads TGTGCCAGCAGCTTAATGGGACAAGAAGCTTTCTTT.

This clone was counted once. V gene TRBV28 combines with J gene TRBJ2-1; 12 bases line up with TRBD2. This CDR3 comprises 16 residues. V lost 5 bases, J lost 0 bases, and 2 bases stayed unmatched. Germline V lookup: CDR1 MDHEN, CDR2 SYDVKM. CDR3 sequence reads: CASSMTSGSSYNEQFF. CDR3 bases: TGTGCCAGCAGTATGACTAGCGGGAGCTCCTACAATGAGCAGTTCTTC.